This entry is about one T cell receptor (beta chain). The clone's antigen remains unknown. The sample holds no much larger clone one base away, and base qualities are not on file. Reading the label with the study, this specimen's time point is: cells obtained before transplantation from donor or recipient. CD3+CD4+ and CD3+CD8+ populations were FACS-sorted from unstimulated pre-transplant donor and recipient cells taken from spleen or lymph nodes. Library creation used the immunoSEQ multiplex PCR assay. For most patients, genomic DNA was isolated using the Qiagen DNeasy Blood and Tissue Kit and was shipped frozen to Adaptive Biotechnologies for TCR sequencing. For most patients, genomic DNA was subjected to high-throughput TCR-beta CDR3 sequencing by Adaptive Biotechnologies. Turning to the authors' computational methods: Adaptive's ImmunoSEQ software supplied the TCR sequencing data for roughly 17 patients, while MiXCR and VDJtools were used to process a few other patients. To correct CD4 versus CD8 sorting errors, any sequence found in both subsets at a frequency ratio below 5:1 was removed. CDR3 nucleotide sequences shared by donor and recipient were removed because the origin of these sequences could not be assigned. To be classed as alloreactive, a clone needed at least 2-fold expansion over unstimulated cells and a minimum CFSE-low frequency of 0.002% (template counts) or 0.001% (read counts). A clone was considered mappable if detected in the sequenced pre-transplant spleen, lymph node, or MLR CFSE-low populations of the donor or recipient. Cumulative frequency of alloreactive clones was calculated as a percentage of all sequences weighted by copy number. TCRdb stores this immuneACCESS table with in-frame sequences only. Part of the clones is absent; in the studies checked, under half of the shortfall reflects unresolved V genes, and no reason is known for the rest. For V, J and clone size, that table is used; D and trimming come from the DNA. The sample yields roughly 130,000 clones; nearly 95% were counted once. Of the sample, roughly 0.19% is held by the ten largest clones.

CDR1 and CDR2 are read off the germline V gene as SGHNT and YENEEA. At the junction V is shortened by 1 base and J by 8 bases, with 12 bases in between. The CDR3 measures 14 amino acids from cysteine to phenylalanine. Of the read, only the CDR3 DNA is kept; its 42 bases are in frame from base 1. This entry is derived from a study of graft-versus-host responses after intestinal transplantation (dated by TCRdb to 2020 to 2022). About the investigation overall: Multivisceral, liver-intestinal, or isolated intestinal transplants were received by the recipients. Anti-thymocyte globulin induction was given to all recipients, followed by maintenance tacrolimus and steroids for around three years. Graft-versus-host and host-versus-graft alloreactive T cell clones were tracked in the graft, circulation and bone marrow after intestinal transplantation using bulk TCR-beta CDR3 sequencing. Alloreactive clones were identified by sequencing pre-transplant mixed lymphocyte reaction products and comparing these products with unstimulated pre-transplant donor and recipient T cells. A cohort of fewer than 25 intestinal transplant recipients, including one retransplant, was enrolled, and a few patients lacking pretransplant specimens were excluded. A peak of at least 4% donor T cells among recipient peripheral blood mononuclear cells was the definition used for donor T cell macrochimerism. Rather than going through the commercial service, samples from three later patients were sequenced in-house on an Illumina MiSeq and processed with MiXCR. What the study reported, not specific to this receptor: Peak levels of circulating GvH clones were associated with declines in HvG clones early after transplant. Patients with donor T cell macrochimerism had high GvH to HvG T cell clonal ratios in their allografts. The relatively low number and heterogeneity of intestinal transplant patients limited the conclusions. GvH clones were found in recipient bone marrow, and some of the GvH clones appeared earlier in ileal mucosa or blood, which is consistent with an intestinal mucosal origin.

This chain is built from TRBV11-3 and TRBJ2-1; the D gene could be either TRBD1 or TRBD2, each agreeing at 5 bases. The sequence was collected from a human donor who received an intestinal transplant. Here the sequenced sample was unstimulated CD4+ T cells sorted from spleen or lymph node cells, taken before intestinal transplant. The CDR3 loop reads CASSLVGTVDEQFF. Read as DNA, the sequence is TGTGCCAGCAGCTTAGTAGGGACCGTCGATGAGCAGTTCTTC.